This record concerns one T cell receptor beta chain sequence. Antigen: not known. This specimen includes other DNA sequences encoding the same CDR3. These data belong to a study of shared clonotypes between healthy human individuals. General study findings and limits: Larger estimated richness was generally recorded for naive subsets relative to memory subsets.

Clones were sequenced by immunoSEQ multiplex PCR, and TCRdb holds only the in-frame ones, with some missing. In the table there are more than 2,000,000 clones, about 92% of which are singletons. This CDR3 is 13 amino acids long. The V gene's germline CDR1 is LNHDA and CDR2 SQIVND (reference sequence). V was shortened by 6 bases and J by 2 bases, with 10 bases between the two germline ends. J is TRBJ1-1 and V is TRBV19, with D maybe TRBD1 (5 bases). The TCR comes from a man younger than 35 in good health. Some clones in this sample may be carry-over from other donors' samples. Sample: naive CD4+ T cells from PBMCs. This sample's subset: CD45RA+ positively selected. The CDR3 sequence: CASSNQGNTEAFF. CDR3 DNA: TGTGCCAGTAGCAACCAGGGTAACACTGAAGCTTTCTTT.